Presented here are 14 T cell receptor beta chains from one specimen sequenced in a study of T cell responses to AZD1222 COVID-19 vaccine. Sequencing used immunoSEQ multiplex PCR; TCRdb keeps in-frame clones, though not all of them. The profile covers 70,000 to 80,000 clones, with 86% appearing a single time and about 2.5% taken by the ten largest. The material sequenced was peripheral blood, taken on day 0 of AZD1222 vaccination. Receptors originate from an adult in good health.

This clone was recorded a few times. V is TRBV30 and J is TRBJ2-1, with TRBD1 identical over 9 bases. V lost 8 bases, J lost 8 bases, and 10 bases stayed unmatched. The germline CDR1 and CDR2 sequences are GTSNPN and SVGIG (reference sequence). The CDR3 runs to 13 residues. The CDR3 nucleotides read TGTGCCAACCAAGGCCGGACAGGGGATGAGCAGTTCTTC. Protein product: CANQGRTGDEQFF.

The gene calls are TRBV5-1 and TRBJ2-3, with 10 bases lining up with TRBD2. The CDR3 runs to 14 residues. From germline, CDR1 is SGHRS and CDR2 YFSETQ. J was trimmed by 6 bases and V by 6 bases; bases with no gene match: 7. The CDR3 reads CASKRTSGEDTQYF. The CDR3 DNA follows: TGCGCCAGCAAGAGGACTAGCGGAGAGGATACGCAGTATTTT.

This clone was seen once. CDR3 sequence (DNA): TGTGCCACTCTGCTCCTAGTTACGACTAGCGGTACTCAAGAGACCCAGTACTTC. Protein: CATLLLVTTSGTQETQYF. This rearrangement joins TRBV28 to TRBJ2-5; TRBD2 matches at 9 bases. Germline V lookup: CDR1 MDHEN, CDR2 SYDVKM. V shed 10 bases, J shed 2 bases, and the junction held 20 bases outside the gene matches. The CDR3 sequence is 18 residues long.

J is TRBJ1-3 and V is TRBV2, with a tentative D call TRBD1 (6 bases). V gave up 5 bases and J gave up 0 bases, with 20 bases separating them. The CDR3 is made up of 18 amino acids. Germline CDR1 reads SNHLY; CDR2 reads FYNNEI. CDR3 sequence reads: CASSNEGGQPSSGNTIYF. The CDR3 DNA is TGTGCCAGCAGTAACGAGGGTGGACAGCCCTCCTCTGGAAACACCATATATTTT.

The rearrangement uses TRBV6-5 and TRBJ2-1; maybe TRBD2 (5 bases). The ends were cut back, 6 bases at V and 7 bases at J, with 10 bases in the middle. Looked up from germline, CDR1 is MNHEY and CDR2 is SVGAGI. The CDR3 runs 12 residues. CDR3 protein: CASRDTGNEQFF. The CDR3 coding sequence is TGTGCCAGCAGAGACACGGGGAATGAGCAGTTCTTC.

V and J are TRBV29-1 and TRBJ2-7; the D gene is possibly TRBD2 (5 bases). The CDR3 covers 13 residues. V lost 7 bases to trimming and J lost 6 bases, with 19 bases between them. Germline V lookup: CDR1 SQVTM, CDR2 ANQGSEA. DNA for the CDR3: TGCAGCGGGGGAGTCTCAGTGGCGGGCGAGCAGTACTTC. Protein: CSGGVSVAGEQYF.

V is TRBV7-2 and J is TRBJ1-5; possible D gene TRBD1, 5 bases. Per germline, CDR1 SGHTA and CDR2 FQGNSA. The CDR3 runs 14 residues. V was trimmed by 5 bases and J by 6 bases, leaving 14 bases between them. In DNA, the CDR3 is TGTGCCAGCAGCAAGTTCGGGGGAAGTCAGCCCCAGCATTTT. Translated, it gives CASSKFGGSQPQHF.

The V and J genes are TRBV19 and TRBJ1-4; no clear D gene. Germline loops: CDR1 LNHDA, CDR2 SQIVND (reference sequence). The CDR3 is 13 residues long. The germline V and J ends were trimmed by 5 bases and 8 bases, with 12 bases remaining between them. In DNA form, the CDR3 reads TGTGCCAGTAGTTTTGGGTCTGACGAAAAACTGTTTTTT. Translated, it gives CASSFGSDEKLFF.

This chain uses TRBV11-2 with TRBJ1-6; D unclear. Germline V gene sequence: CDR1 SGHAT, CDR2 FQNNGV. The CDR3 loop spans 14 amino acids. Trimming stripped 5 bases from V and 4 bases from J, with 9 bases between. Written as DNA, the CDR3 is TGTGCCAGCAGCCCCGGACGGTATAATTCACCCCTCCACTTT. Translation: CASSPGRYNSPLHF.

The chain employs TRBV30 and TRBJ1-3, with unresolved D. Germline V gene sequence: CDR1 GTSNPN, CDR2 SVGIG (reference sequence). V lost 0 bases and J 1 base, leaving 7 bases between the germline ends. This CDR3 contains 14 residues. The CDR3 region is CAWSVGISGNTIYF. The CDR3 DNA reads as TGTGCCTGGAGTGTAGGTATTTCTGGAAACACCATATATTTT.

V gene TRBV2 combines with J gene TRBJ1-5; D may be TRBD1 (5 bases). Germline lookup yields CDR1 SNHLY and CDR2 FYNNEI. The CDR3 consists of 14 residues. V was shortened by 8 bases and J by 2 bases, with 13 bases between the two germline ends. The CDR3 loop is CASGQGWGNQPQHF. Here the CDR3 DNA reads TGTGCCAGCGGCCAGGGTTGGGGCAATCAGCCCCAGCATTTT. Based on the CDR3 plus reference TRBV2 and TRBJ1-5, the full variable domain is EPEVTQTPSHQVTQMGQEVILRCVPISNHLYFYWYRQILGQKVEFLVSFYNNEISEKSEIFDDQFSVERPDGSNFTLKIRSTKLEDSAMYFCASGQGWGNQPQHFGDGTRLSIL.

The J gene is TRBJ2-1, the V gene TRBV24-1; TRBD2 agrees at 11 bases. This CDR3 has 17 amino acids. V gave up 3 bases and J gave up 2 bases; unmatched junction bases: 5. Germline assignment: CDR1 KGHDR and CDR2 SFDVKD. CDR3 loop: CATSDGASGGTYNEQFF. The CDR3 nucleotides read TGTGCCACCAGTGATGGGGCTAGCGGGGGGACCTACAATGAGCAGTTCTTC.

This chain connects TRBV19 to TRBJ1-5, with D tentatively TRBD1 (6 bases). Germline assignment: CDR1 LNHDA and CDR2 SQIVND (reference sequence). V was trimmed by 7 bases and J by 3 bases, leaving 16 bases between them. The CDR3 is 15 residues long. This chain's CDR3 is CASNPVTGHNQPQHF. The DNA of the CDR3 is TGTGCCAGTAACCCGGTAACAGGGCACAATCAGCCCCAGCATTTT.

This chain joins TRBV19 and TRBJ1-4, with D possibly TRBD1 on 5 matching bases. V shed 5 bases and J shed 4 bases, with 14 bases lying between them. The germline V gene has CDR1 LNHDA and CDR2 SQIVND (reference sequence). The CDR3 contains 15 residues. The DNA of the CDR3 is TGTGCCAGTAGTCCCCCAGGGTCGAGTAATGAAAAACTGTTTTTT. This codes for CASSPPGSSNEKLFF.